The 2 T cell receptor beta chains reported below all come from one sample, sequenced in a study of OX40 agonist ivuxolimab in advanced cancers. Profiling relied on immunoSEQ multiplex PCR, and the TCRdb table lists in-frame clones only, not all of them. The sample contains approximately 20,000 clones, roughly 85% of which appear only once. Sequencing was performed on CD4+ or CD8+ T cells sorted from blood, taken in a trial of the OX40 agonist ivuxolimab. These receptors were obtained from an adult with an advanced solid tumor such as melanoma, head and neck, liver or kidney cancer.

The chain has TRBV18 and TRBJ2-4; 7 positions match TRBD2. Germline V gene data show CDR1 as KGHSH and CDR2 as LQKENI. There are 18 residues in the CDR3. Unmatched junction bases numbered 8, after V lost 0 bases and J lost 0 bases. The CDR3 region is CASSPPGEAGLAKNIQYF. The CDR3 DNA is TGTGCCAGCTCACCACCCGGGGAAGCGGGACTAGCCAAAAACATTCAGTACTTC.

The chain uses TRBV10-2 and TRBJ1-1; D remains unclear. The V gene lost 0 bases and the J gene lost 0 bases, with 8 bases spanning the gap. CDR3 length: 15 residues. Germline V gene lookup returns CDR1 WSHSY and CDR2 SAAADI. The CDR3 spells CASSESVGMNTEAFF. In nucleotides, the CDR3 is TGCGCCAGCAGTGAGTCGGTAGGGATGAACACTGAAGCTTTCTTT.